This T cell receptor beta chain was identified in a study of T cells in localized non-small cell lung cancer. Study outcomes and limitations: Among the tissues sampled, uninvolved adjacent lung had the highest T cell clonality, above tumor. Longer overall survival was linked to higher blood T cell density.

About this clone: Antigen unknown.

Measured with immunoSEQ multiplex PCR; TCRdb has only the in-frame clones, and not every one. This table holds about 52,000 clones, roughly 90% found once. This CDR3 comprises 16 residues. Germline V lookup: CDR1 SGHNT, CDR2 YYREEE (reference sequence). Trimming removed 0 bases from V and 6 bases from J; junction bases left unmatched: 9. The rearrangement joins TRBV5-4 to TRBJ2-7; 10 nucleotides align to TRBD1. This TCR came from a male donor older than 55 with stage III squamous cell lung carcinoma. The specimen was peripheral blood, collected before any cancer treatment. CDR3 DNA: TGTGCCAGCAGCTTGGCCTGGGACAGGGGAAGACTCGAGCAGTACTTC. Its translation: CASSLAWDRGRLEQYF.